What follows is one TCR beta chain and its context. TCRdb processed the 5' RACE reads anew with MiXCR; each CDR3 protein has one entry. The sample contains around 250,000 distinct CDR3 sequences, roughly 8.7% of which appear only once. This sample is part of a study of identical twins. The germline V gene has CDR1 SGDLS and CDR2 YYNGEE. The length of the CDR3 is 15 residues. V shed 4 bases and J shed 8 bases, with 19 bases lying between them. These data were likewise used in another study, on yellow fever vaccine responses in identical twins.

The chain combines TRBV9 with TRBJ2-1, with a weak D call TRBD2 (5 bases). Input material: CD8+ T cells sorted from blood. The TCR comes from a woman between 18 and 29 years old in good health. The CDR3 DNA sequence: TGTGCCAGCAGCCCAGAGGGTCTAGCAGTCCATGAGCAGTTCTTC. This codes for CASSPEGLAVHEQFF.